The sequence of this T cell receptor beta chain was determined in a study of cytomegalovirus exposure and HLA in healthy donors (dated by TCRdb to 2015 to 2018). Concerning the study at large: In an earlier analysis of 550 to 750 of the donors, 276 Gb of sequence data and about 110 million unique TCR beta sequences from 180 million or so T cells were reported. Among roughly 400 genotyped donors of the cohort, an average of approximately 240,000 unique TCR beta nucleotide sequences was sequenced per donor, of which about 20% were non-productive. Rather than using new phenotypic data, the later analysis identified candidate immune exposures from TCR beta sequences and from how often those sequences occurred across donors. Approximately 300 gigabases of sequencing data and approximately 91 million unique TCR sequences made up an early release that covered roughly 670 HLA-typed donors. To predict cytomegalovirus infection status, the study combined high-throughput TCR immunosequencing, statistical association of individual TCRs with disease status, and machine learning. An earlier analysis of 587 of the donors used high-throughput TCR beta sequencing to judge whether each TCR beta V gene segment behaved as functional or pseudogenic. All discovery cohort repertoires had been generated on a single sequencing platform. The study was designed to test whether signatures of past pathogen exposure could be identified by cataloging public T cell receptors. Of the 300 to 500 genotyped donors, 81% were placed in the genetic ancestry cluster associated with self-reported Caucasian donors. The study profiled the T cell repertoires of fewer than 850 subjects by immunosequencing and related them to cytomegalovirus serostatus. Typing coverage differed by locus: A, B, C, DRB1 and DQB1 were typed in roughly 629-630 donors, DQA1 in 522, DPA1 in 606, and DPB1 in 472. Along with the 666-subject first cohort, a separate validation cohort of over a hundred different subjects was used. About five DR-DQ haplotypes were treated as single units for association and clustering because of strong linkage in the cohort. Donor age, sex, ethnicity and CMV serostatus were compiled together with the repertoire data. HLA typing covered class I and class II loci at four-digit resolution. A later analysis re-analyzed previously published TCR beta repertoires from hundreds of donors and added high-resolution HLA genotyping to study TCR occurrence patterns. Genome-wide SNP genotypes for about 60% of the roughly 700 donors were used in a later genetic analysis, which treated that subset as a discovery cohort.

CDR1 and CDR2 (MNHNS, SASEGT) derive from the germline V gene. Including the terminal cysteine and phenylalanine, the CDR3 comprises 13 residues. Of the read, only the CDR3 DNA is kept; its 39 bases are in frame from base 1. The junction shows trimming of 3 bases on V and 0 bases on J, plus 6 bases between the germline ends. The method behind the library was the immunoSEQ multiplex PCR assay. For the multiplex PCR, a mixture combining 60 forward primers for TCR Vbeta segments and 13 reverse primers for TCR Jbeta segments was used. The CDR3 region of rearranged TCR beta genes was amplified from genomic DNA with a multiplex PCR assay. The Illumina HiSeq System was used to sequence the amplified TCR beta libraries as 87-base-pair reads. In the paper's pipeline: In a later analysis, approximately 74 million unique TCR beta chains were counted across the approximately 640 repertoires, and roughly 11 million of these chains were shared by at least two donors. A nearest-neighbor algorithm error-corrected the raw reads and collapsed the reads into unique sequences, merging closely related sequences to remove PCR and sequencing errors. Alignment of CDR3 sequences to IMGT reference sequences was used to assign V, D and J gene segments. Each retained sequence needed at least a six-nucleotide match to both a V gene segment and a J gene segment. Rearrangements were called productive when the CDR3 lacked stop codons and stayed in frame with V and J; all others were non-productive. CDR3 was defined by IMGT convention, running from the second conserved V-encoded cysteine to the conserved J-encoded phenylalanine. The earlier analysis of more than 450 of the donors excluded sequences that lacked an unambiguous match to a single V gene segment. In an earlier analysis of 500 to 750 of the donors, V segments were called functional above 56.7% productive rearrangements and were called segregating when the between-donor standard deviation exceeded 5%. A statistical classification framework was developed to diagnose cytomegalovirus status using the catalog of TCR beta chain sequences. A later analysis assigned V and J genes by comparing TCR nucleotide sequences with IMGT/GENE-DB human TR gene sequences. Using the TCRdist pipeline, a later analysis assigned CDR3 sequences along with most-parsimonious VDJ recombination scenarios. In a later analysis, every TCR beta chain was defined by the combination of its CDR3 amino acid sequence and its V-gene family, and reads without a unique V-gene family were dropped. A later analysis removed several hundred highly shared, low-generation-probability nucleotide sequences to deal with suspected cross-contamination and a sequencing artifact. For each public chain, a later analysis derived a clonal expansion index from normalized ranks of inferred template counts within each repertoire. In a later analysis, generation probabilities were computed using a VDJ recombination model fitted to out-of-frame rearrangements, and the results were checked against IGoR. In a later analysis, hypergeometric tests were used to score TCR-TCR, TCR-HLA and TCR-CMV co-occurrence, with a repertoire-size bias correction applied to TCR pairs. False discovery rates were estimated in a later analysis by permuting HLA or CMV assignments 20 times. A later analysis grouped co-occurring TCRs with DBSCAN, adding TCRdist sequence similarity when clustering within HLA-allele-positive subsets. For co-occurrence clustering, repertoires with fewer than 30,000 or more than 120,000 public chains were excluded, along with several repertoires with anomalous nucleotide sharing. The table comes from immuneACCESS by way of TCRdb, which keeps in-frame sequences with V and J called. Part of the clones is missing from these tables; in studies checked, under half for an unresolved V gene and the rest for unknown reasons. V, J and clone size are taken as reported in that table, and D and trimming were inferred from the DNA itself. Here the sample has some 160,000 clones; roughly three quarters occur a single time. Jointly, the top ten make up roughly 1.8% of the sample.

Broader findings and caveats from the paper: A group of highly shared sequence variants was considered likely to be a technical artifact of the sequencing pipeline. In a later genetic analysis, a missense DCLRE1C variant was associated with V-gene and J-gene trimming of TCR beta chains, and the association was replicated in an independent cohort. In vitro tests confirmed that a few of the cytomegalovirus-associated TCR beta chains recognize cytomegalovirus antigens. In a later analysis, the rate of TCR association differed among HLA loci, with DRB1 alleles having the most associated TCRs and HLA-C alleles having the fewest. Compared with the approximately 700-donor mean, donors in an Asian-associated ancestry cluster had fewer N-insertions in productive TCRs, according to a later genetic analysis. The classifier was reported to diagnose cytomegalovirus status with high specificity and sensitivity in both the original and validation cohorts. In the study, approximately 160 TCR beta chains were listed as associated with cytomegalovirus. While some public TCRs were present in many individuals, most TCR sequences turned up only very rarely across donors. Most CMV-associated TCR beta chains appeared to be HLA-restricted in a later analysis, and the HLA associations seemed to be driven largely by CMV exposure. Because counts were too low, seventeen rarely observed V segments, including chromosome 9 orphons, were left out of the earlier analysis of a few hundred of the donors. At a false discovery rate of 0.05, a later analysis linked fewer than 20,000 TCR beta sequences to specific HLA alleles. A later analysis reported that several top co-occurrence clusters appeared linked to parvovirus B19, influenza, CMV and Epstein-Barr virus. The authors suggested that the approach could potentially be generalized to other disease states and immunological phenotypes. Compared with equally common non-associated chains, HLA-associated TCR beta chains in a later analysis were more clonally expanded and had lower generation probabilities. Some IMGT-functional V segments, including TRBV6-2 and TRBV6-3, could not be told apart with the 87-base-pair reads, so those segments were excluded. Linkage disequilibrium might explain the correlated functional status among segregating V segments, but an unknown experimental factor could not be ruled out. When HLA alleles, especially DR and DQ, strongly co-occurred, TCR associations were difficult to assign to individual alleles. Because some donors lacked HLA typing at each locus, the association tests relied only on the typed subset. A further reported finding was that TCR beta sequences accurately predicted the HLA-A and HLA-B alleles for most subjects in the first cohort. CMV serostatus was the only immune exposure information available for the cohort. In an earlier analysis of approximately 590 of the donors, most TCR beta V segments appeared in productive rearrangements about 87% or about 30% of the time, broadly matching IMGT annotations. In this cohort, only TCR beta chains were sequenced, and detectable features were limited by the absence of alpha or paired-chain data. Presence/absence analyses assumed roughly uniform sequencing depth across donors, an assumption that may not hold.

The cohort was made up of approximately 700 healthy bone marrow donors. At the time of sampling, every cohort member was nominally healthy, though immune exposures that went unrecorded were likely present. The donor tested CMV seronegative and was one of the 352 seronegative cohort members. A peripheral blood sample was collected from each donor, and TCR beta sequencing was performed on peripheral blood mononuclear cells. The Qiagen DNeasy Blood Extraction Kit was used to extract genomic DNA from the blood cell samples. About this clone: Its antigen is still unknown. No much larger clone is present one base from it, and per-base qualities are unavailable.

The receptor was isolated from a woman in her 40s in good health and CMV-seronegative. Material for sequencing was PBMCs. Rearrangement joined TRBV6-1 to TRBJ2-7; matching of 6 bases hints at TRBD1 as the D gene. The CDR3 reads as follows: CASSEDSSYEQYF. DNA sequence: TGTGCCAGCAGTGAGGACAGCTCCTACGAGCAGTACTTC.